Listed below are T cell receptor beta chains from one sample, sequenced in a study of blood T cell repertoires in COVID-19. TCRdb's table, derived via immunoSEQ multiplex PCR, lists solely in-frame clones and lacks some. The table shows some 140,000 clones, with approximately 84% occurring only once. Sequenced input: peripheral blood. The source of these receptors is a woman aged 80 or over with acute or convalescent COVID-19. CDR3s include the opening cysteine and the closing phenylalanine or tryptophan. The D gene is left open where the match is weak. Some rows have no size entry. The others give once, few or many, or a class for an expanded clone.

J | V | D | size | DNA | CDR3
TRBJ2-1 | TRBV12-5 | TRBD2 | . | TGTGCTAGTGGACCTAGCGGGAGTAGGAATGAGCAGTTCTTC | CASGPSGSRNEQFF
TRBJ1-5 | TRBV5-4 | TRBD1 | . | TGTGCCAGCAGCTTGGGCGGACAGGGCCAGCCCCAGCATTTT | CASSLGGQGQPQHF
TRBJ2-3 | TRBV6-4 | TRBD2 | . | TGTGCCAGCAGTGAGGAAGGACTAGCAACAGATACGCAGTATTTT | CASSEEGLATDTQYF
TRBJ2-5 | TRBV2 | . | . | TGTGCCAGTAACCACAGGGTGCAAGAGACCCAGTACTTC | CASNHRVQETQYF
TRBJ2-7 | TRBV18 | . | few | TGTGCCAGCTCAAAGGGGTACGAGCAGTACTTC | CASSKGYEQYF
TRBJ1-2 | TRBV5-1 | . | few | TGCGCCAGCAGCCATGATGCAGGGATCTATGGCTACACCTTC | CASSHDAGIYGYTF
TRBJ1-2 | TRBV6-5 | . | few | TGTGCCATACTCGGTCAGGGCCTCTTGGGCTACACCTTC | CAILGQGLLGYTF
TRBJ1-6 | TRBV9 | . | few | TGTGCCAGCAGCGTCCGGGACATAAATTCACCCCTCCACTTT | CASSVRDINSPLHF
TRBJ1-1 | TRBV27 | . | . | TGTGCCAGCAGCTTACGGGGAAGTTCTGAAGCTTTCTTT | CASSLRGSSEAFF
TRBJ1-4 | TRBV6-5 | . | few | TGTGCCAGCAGTTACTGGGGGCCCCAAAAAGGAATGTTTTTT | CASSYWGPQKGMFF
TRBJ1-4 | TRBV9 | . | . | TGTGCCAGCAGCGCCGGAGGTGGGAGGGAGGAAAAACTGTTTTTT | CASSAGGGREEKLFF
TRBJ2-3 | TRBV12-5 | TRBD2 | once | TGTGCTAGTGGCGCCTCACCGGGACTAGCGACAGATACGCAGTATTTT | CASGASPGLATDTQYF
TRBJ2-2 | TRBV4-1 | . | . | TGCGCCAGCAGCCCCCCTTACGGGGAGCTGTTTTTT | CASSPPYGELFF
TRBJ2-3 | TRBV7-9 | . | . | TGTGCCAGCAGCTTAGGTACAGTCGCCCCAGATACGCAGTATTTT | CASSLGTVAPDTQYF
TRBJ1-2 | TRBV29-1 | . | . | TGCAGCGCCCGGACGGACACGACGAGCTACACCTTC | CSARTDTTSYTF
TRBJ2-5 | TRBV5-4 | TRBD1 | . | TGTGCCAGCAGCTCCCTACAGGGGATCTCGGAGACCCAGTACTTC | CASSSLQGISETQYF
TRBJ2-5 | TRBV11-2 | TRBD2 | once | TGTGCCAGCAGCTTAGGAATCCTAGCGGGAGTGGATGAGACCCAGTACTTC | CASSLGILAGVDETQYF
TRBJ1-4 | TRBV15 | . | . | TGTGCCACCAGCAGGGGGAGCGTTCCGGACGACGGAAAACTGTTTTTT | CATSRGSVPDDGKLFF
TRBJ1-2 | TRBV7-9 | TRBD1 | . | TGTGCCAGCAGTCGTAGCAGGGGGCTTAACTATGGCTACACCTTC | CASSRSRGLNYGYTF
TRBJ2-3 | TRBV3-1/TRBV3-2 | . | . | TGTGCCAGCAGCCAAGGTACCGGCAGGATTAGCACAGATACGCAGTATTTT | CASSQGTGRISTDTQYF
TRBJ1-4 | TRBV7-8 | TRBD1 | . | TGTGCCAGCAGCCCCGAAGAGACAGGGACTAATGAAAAACTGTTTTTT | CASSPEETGTNEKLFF
TRBJ1-2 | TRBV15 | . | once | TGTGCCACCAGCAGAGTTGGGGTACAGGGTAGGTATGGCTACACCTTC | CATSRVGVQGRYGYTF
TRBJ1-5 | TRBV10-3 | . | . | TGTGCCAACGCCGCCGGGGAAAATCAGCCCCAGCATTTT | CANAAGENQPQHF
TRBJ2-6 | TRBV6-5 | . | . | TGTGCCAGCAGCAAATTGAGCTCTGGGGCCAACGTCCTGACTTTC | CASSKLSSGANVLTF
TRBJ2-1 | TRBV3-1/TRBV3-2 | TRBD2 | few | TGTGCCAGCAGCCCCTCCGGGCTAGCGGGAAGGAATGAGCAGTTCTTC | CASSPSGLAGRNEQFF
TRBJ2-7 | TRBV3-1/TRBV3-2 | TRBD2 | . | TGTGCCAGCAGCCAAGCGGGGGGGGGCACCTACGAGCAGTACTTC | CASSQAGGGTYEQYF
TRBJ1-2 | TRBV9 | . | . | TGTGCCAGCAGCGTAGGATCCCACATCCATGGCTACACCTTC | CASSVGSHIHGYTF
TRBJ2-2 | TRBV9 | . | . | TGTGCCAGCAGCGCTAGAGAACCCGGGGAGCTGTTTTTT | CASSAREPGELFF
TRBJ1-2 | TRBV2 | . | once | TGTGCCAGCAGTGAGTTATCAGGGTTATATGGCTACACCTTC | CASSELSGLYGYTF
TRBJ2-7 | TRBV5-1 | TRBD1 | few | TGCGCCAGCAGCTTGGGGGCGGGGATGGGACAGGGTTCCCACGAGCAGTACTTC | CASSLGAGMGQGSHEQYF
TRBJ2-7 | TRBV7-6 | TRBD2 | . | TGTGCCAGCAGCTTAGATAGCGGGAGGGCCTACGAGCAGTACTTC | CASSLDSGRAYEQYF
TRBJ2-7 | TRBV29-1 | TRBD2 | . | TGCAGCGTTGTGGGACTAGCGGGAGGTCAGGACGAGCAGTACTTC | CSVVGLAGGQDEQYF
TRBJ2-7 | TRBV27 | TRBD2 | . | TGTGCCTCGGGGGGGGAGTACGAGCAGTACTTC | CASGGEYEQYF
TRBJ2-1 | TRBV7-2 | TRBD1 | . | TGTGCCAGCAGCTTAGCGGTAGTGAGACAGGGCAATGAGCAGTTCTTC | CASSLAVVRQGNEQFF
TRBJ2-1 | TRBV7-9 | TRBD2 | . | TGTGCCAGCACACTGGGACTAGCGGGAGTGGTGAATGAGCAGTTCTTC | CASTLGLAGVVNEQFF
TRBJ2-5 | TRBV3-1/TRBV3-2 | . | . | TGTGCCAGCAGCCAAGTAGGGGGGGGCGGGGAAGAGACCCAGTACTTC | CASSQVGGGGEETQYF
TRBJ1-5 | TRBV5-1 | . | . | TGCGCCAGCAGCAGAACAGGGAGTCAGCCCCAGCATTTT | CASSRTGSQPQHF
TRBJ1-5 | TRBV4-3 | TRBD1 | . | TGCGCCAGCAGCCAAGATCTAACAGGGGCTCAGCCCCAGCATTTT | CASSQDLTGAQPQHF
TRBJ2-6 | TRBV11-3 | TRBD1 | . | TGTGCCAGCAGCTCAGGGGGCTCTGGGGCCAACGTCCTGACTTTC | CASSSGGSGANVLTF
TRBJ1-6 | TRBV2 | . | few | TGTGCCAGCAGTGGTCTCGGGGCCTATAATTCACCCCTCCACTTT | CASSGLGAYNSPLHF
TRBJ2-7 | TRBV7-2 | . | . | TGTGCCAGCAGGTCGAACCTCCAGGCGGGGCAGTACTTC | CASRSNLQAGQYF
TRBJ2-1 | TRBV2 | TRBD1 | once | TGTGCCAGCAGCTGGGGACAGACCTACAATGAGCAGTTCTTC | CASSWGQTYNEQFF
TRBJ1-1 | TRBV6-6 | . | . | TGTGCCAGCAGTTACTCGTCCATGAGGGCCACTGAAGCTTTCTTT | CASSYSSMRATEAFF
TRBJ2-2 | TRBV5-6 | . | . | TGTGCCAGCAGCTTGGTGGGGCAGGTCAGAAGTGGAACCGGGGAGCTGTTTTTT | CASSLVGQVRSGTGELFF
TRBJ2-6 | TRBV5-4 | TRBD2 | once | TGTGCCAGCAGCTCCGCGGGGGGAGGCGGCTTGGGTGGGGCCAACGTCCTGACTTTC | CASSSAGGGGLGGANVLTF
TRBJ2-3 | TRBV29-1 | TRBD2 | . | TGCAGCGTTGAAAGGGCGGGGGGCCGGGCAGATACGCAGTATTTT | CSVERAGGRADTQYF
TRBJ2-2 | TRBV5-1 | . | . | TGCGCCAGCAGCTTGGACAGTTACACCGCGAACACCGGGGAGCTGTTTTTT | CASSLDSYTANTGELFF
TRBJ2-3 | TRBV5-1 | . | . | TGCGCCAGCAGCTTGTCGGGGATGCACGCGGATACGCAGTATTTT | CASSLSGMHADTQYF